The 3 T cell receptor beta chains presented below share a single source sample, sequenced in a study of TIL therapy for anti-PD-1-resistant metastatic lung cancer (dated by TCRdb to 2020 to 2022). The sample's time point label, in plain terms: pre-treatment sample, taken before nivolumab and TIL therapy. The immunoSEQ v3 hsTCRB kit was used to amplify TCR beta CDR3 regions from genomic DNA through bias-controlled multiplex PCR. TCRdb took over this immuneACCESS table, retaining in-frame rearrangements with V and J assigned. Such tables are incomplete; in checked studies, under half of the missing clones stem from an unresolved V gene, and the remainder is unexplained. This sample has 50,000 to 70,000 clones in its table, and under 75% of those were observed once. The ten largest clones represent over 6.5% of the sample. The sample here was blood, taken at baseline. Every receptor here comes from a person between 30 and 80 years old with non-small cell lung cancer.

The rearrangement joins TRBV28 to TRBJ1-6, with D perhaps TRBD1 (5 bases). Germline CDR1 MDHEN, CDR2 SYDVKM. Trimming left V 4 bases short and J 0 bases short, with 16 bases between. CDR3 length: 18 amino acids. The CDR3 loop is CASSSHPWGLSYNSPLHF. The CDR3 DNA reads TGTGCCAGCAGTTCCCACCCTTGGGGCCTCTCCTATAATTCACCCCTCCACTTT.

The chain employs TRBV5-1 and TRBJ1-1; 8 bases map to TRBD1. The CDR3 runs to 15 residues. Losses at the gene ends were 3 bases for V and 3 bases for J; bases not matched to a gene: 7. CDR1 is SGHRS, CDR2 YFSETQ, per germline. In DNA, the CDR3 is TGCGCCAGCAGCTCTCTCCCAGGGGGCCACACTGAAGCTTTCTTT. This codes for CASSSLPGGHTEAFF.

This clone was picked up one time. The chain couples TRBV4-2 to TRBJ2-2; 9 bases are shared with TRBD1. The V gene end was trimmed by 4 bases and the J gene end by 4 bases; junction bases not matched to a gene: 13. The germline gives CDR1 LGHNA, CDR2 YNFKEQ. The CDR3 is 18 residues long. The CDR3 loop reads CASSRNRPGQGGTGELFF. DNA for the CDR3: TGTGCCAGCAGCCGAAACAGACCGGGACAGGGTGGCACCGGGGAGCTGTTTTTT.